This T cell receptor (beta chain) comes out of a study of tumor T cells in aggressive B-cell lymphoma. Generated by immunoSEQ multiplex PCR, the TCRdb table keeps only in-frame clones and is missing some. The data hold around 1,700 clones, with roughly nine tenths observed a single time. The sequence was obtained from an adult with diffuse large B cell lymphoma. The sample taken for sequencing was tumor tissue.

The CDR3 sequence is CASSLEGGLATDTQYF. Here the CDR3 DNA reads TGTGCCAGCAGCTTGGAGGGGGGACTAGCGACCGATACGCAGTATTTT. The gene calls are TRBV5-4 and TRBJ2-3; the match to TRBD2 covers 10 bases. With 0 bases clipped from V and 6 bases from J, the junction kept 7 bases outside the gene matches. The CDR3 spans 16 residues. Germline loops: CDR1 SGHNT, CDR2 YYREEE (reference sequence).